Included here is one T cell receptor (beta chain) sequence, with context. What antigen it recognizes has not been identified. No base-level quality is on record; no much larger clone is a single base apart. The CDR3, from cysteine to phenylalanine, totals 15 residues. Of the read, only the CDR3 DNA is kept; its 45 bases are in frame from base 1. The V end gives up 1 base and the J end 7 bases, leaving 8 bases in the junction not matched to a gene. Looking up the germline V gene yields CDR1 LGHNA and CDR2 YSLEER. TCR CDR3 regions were amplified from genomic DNA by multiplex PCR using the deep immunoSEQ assay. Extracted genomic DNA from each cell subset was spread evenly across all wells of several immunoSEQ 96-well plates, with each plate serving as a replicate. For sorted subsets, roughly 200 ng of genomic DNA, equivalent to 30,000 or so T cell genomes, went into each replicate PCR. The purified libraries were quantified using a Qubit 3.0 fluorometer, sized with a Bioanalyzer 2100, and then quantified again using the KAPA Library Quantification kit. Every immunoSEQ 96-well plate was sequenced on a separate single-read 150-cycle Illumina NextSeq 550 flow cell. Under the source paper's analysis protocol: Because the immunoSEQ output held only junctional sequences and lacked quality scores, the filtering could not match the filtering applied to full-length reads. Sequences were annotated with PyIR, a Python wrapper for IgBLAST v1.9, using IMGT germline references to assign V/J genes and CDR3. Reads were filtered out if the reads had weak V/J assignments (E-value above 1e-6), no CDR3, stop codons, out-of-frame junctions, or ambiguous translated residues. V3J clonotypes were defined by identical inferred V gene, J gene, and CDR3 amino acid sequence. Percentage overlap between repertoires was calculated by dividing the number of shared unique clonotypes by the size of the smaller repertoire. Three approaches were used to assess repertoire richness: RTK rarefaction, the Chao1 estimator, and Recon v2.1 estimates of unobserved clonotypes. For all TCRbeta clonotypes obtained by the gDNA method from four donors, generation probabilities were computed with OLGA. TCRdb carries this immuneACCESS record with in-frame sequences only. Its versions omit some clonotypes, under half of them owing to an unresolved V gene in the studies checked, with the rest unexplained. That table furnishes V, J and clone size, whereas the DNA furnished D and trimming. For this sample the table gives about 1 million clones, of which around 74% were detected only once. 1.2% to 1.5% of the sample is taken by the ten largest.

This sample is part of a study of shared clonotypes between healthy human individuals (dated by TCRdb to the early 2020s). With respect to the entire study: The cohort included three men and a couple of women between 18 and 49 years of age. To estimate repertoire size and how much clonotypes are shared between individuals, the study performed deep sequencing of blood TCR repertoires from roughly five healthy adults. Different laboratories and diverse techniques were used to prepare libraries and sequence TCR repertoires, to increase sequencing depth and limit assay-specific biases. For each donor, CD4 naive and CD4 memory were each run on three plates, CD8 naive on two plates, and CD8 memory on one plate. Per donor, leukapheresis produced somewhere between about 0.9 and 10 billion PBMCs. General conclusions and limits of the study: Sharing across four donors was observed for 4.5% to 6.5% of naive CD4, 3.5% of naive CD8, over 2% of memory CD4, and roughly 0.4% of memory CD8 clonotypes. Compared with non-shared clonotypes, clonotypes shared by all four sorted-subset donors had higher generation probabilities. Sampling was limited to blood, and TCR repertoires in tissue likely differ from TCR repertoires in blood. Rarefaction of sorted-subset datasets indicated incomplete sequencing despite the large sequencing depth. Estimated clonotype richness was generally larger for naive than for memory subsets. Pairwise subsampling indicated that sequencing depth was expected to affect the degree of clonotype sharing among donors. Because the study included only a small number of donors, the genetic and exposure-history diversity represented was limited.

The donors were healthy, HIV-negative adults who had no recently reported acute infections or vaccinations. Only Caucasian adults living in Nashville, Tennessee, USA were represented among the donors. CD4+ T cells were enriched by magnetic negative selection, after which naive cells were positively selected on CD45RA and the negative fraction was taken as the memory subset. Blood was collected by leukapheresis, and PBMCs were isolated by Ficoll-Histopaque density gradient centrifugation and then cryopreserved in liquid nitrogen vapor phase. Analytical flow cytometry was used to check the purity and quantity of every magnetically sorted T cell population. Each sorted fraction had its genomic DNA isolated and then quantified by UV absorbance on a Nanodrop 2000c.

This chain joins TRBV4-3 to TRBJ1-2, and TRBD1 aligns with 8 junction nucleotides. The sequenced sample consisted of memory CD4+ T cells sorted from blood. In the paper's terms, the cell subset or site label means: CD45RA-negative fraction. The receptor's source is a man aged 18 to 30 in good health. The bases read TGCGCCAGCAGCCAAGGCTTGACAGGGGCGGGTGGCTACACCTTC. It codes for CASSQGLTGAGGYTF.